The clone carrying this T cell receptor (beta chain) was detected only once. Its target is not known. The data were obtained in a study of shared clonotypes between healthy human individuals. General study findings and limits: Blood was the only sampled material, and tissue repertoires likely differ.

CDR1 is WNHNN, CDR2 SYGVQD, per germline (reference sequence). This CDR3 has 11 residues. V was trimmed by 4 bases and J by 11 bases, leaving 8 bases between them. The protocol was immunoSEQ multiplex PCR, while the TCRdb copy is restricted to in-frame clones and leaves out a portion. Of under 650,000 clones in the sample, less than 96% were seen once. The chain carries TRBV10-1 and TRBJ1-4; possible D gene TRBD1, 5 bases. Sequencing was performed on naive CD4+ T cells sorted from blood. Subset indicated: CD45RA+ positively selected. This TCR came from a woman younger than 45 in good health. CDR3 bases: TGCGCCAGCAGTGGGGGACCCAAACTGTTTTTT. This gives the protein CASSGGPKLFF.